The 15 T cell receptor beta chains below come from one sample, sequenced in a study of blood T cell repertoires in COVID-19. Some clones are missing from TCRdb's copy, which holds only in-frame ones; the method was immunoSEQ multiplex PCR. Here the sample spans over 140,000 clones, approximately 83% being singletons. Sequencing was carried out using peripheral blood. These receptors were obtained from a woman in her fifties or sixties with acute or convalescent COVID-19.

The chain carries TRBV20-1 and TRBJ2-7; 7 positions agree with TRBD1. V was clipped by 3 bases and J by 3 bases; unmatched bases: 5. Germline V lookup: CDR1 DFQATT, CDR2 SNEGSKA (reference sequence). The CDR3 length is 13 residues. CDR3 DNA sequence: TGCAGTGCTAGTCCAGGGACAGTCTACGAGCAGTACTTC. Translated: CSASPGTVYEQYF.

This clone was observed a single time. The genes are TRBV5-5 and TRBJ2-7; TRBD1 matches at 9 bases. Trimming at V came to 4 bases and at J to 6 bases, leaving 5 bases not matched to a gene. Germline assignment: CDR1 SGHKS and CDR2 YYEKEE (reference sequence). This CDR3 has 13 residues. In DNA form, the CDR3 reads TGTGCCAGCAGCCCCGGGACAGGGATCGAGCAGTACTTC. Translation: CASSPGTGIEQYF.

The CDR3 DNA reads as TGCGCCAGCAGCTTGAACTCAGGGGGCTTGGGTAATGAGCAGTTCTTC. The encoded protein is CASSLNSGGLGNEQFF. The chain carries TRBV5-1 and TRBJ2-1; 8 bases align to TRBD1. The length of the CDR3 is 16 residues. CDR1 SGHRS and CDR2 YFSETQ come from the germline V gene. V shed 1 base and J 7 bases; nucleotides not matched to a gene: 10.

V gene TRBV18 combines with J gene TRBJ2-7, with a weak D call TRBD2 (5 bases). The ends were cut back, 5 bases at V and 3 bases at J, with 11 bases in the middle. Germline V gene lookup returns CDR1 KGHSH and CDR2 LQKENI. The CDR3 extends over 13 amino acids. The CDR3 DNA sequence: TGTGCCAGCTCAGTAGAGGCGGGCTACGAGCAGTACTTC. Translation: CASSVEAGYEQYF.

This clone was seen just once. V is TRBV6-7 and J is TRBJ2-2, with 15 bases fitting TRBD2. TRBV6-7 is placed among ORFs of uncertain function. Trimming removed 0 bases from V and 3 bases from J; junction bases left unmatched: 17. The CDR3 contains 23 residues. CDR3 nucleotides: TGTGCCAGCAGTTACTCGGGACTCCCTCCGGGACTAGCGGGAGGTACGCACACCGGGGAGCTGTTTTTT. It translates to CASSYSGLPPGLAGGTHTGELFF.

Notes on this clone: Other DNA sequences in this sample translate to the same CDR3. This sequence joins TRBV12-3 or TRBV12-4 and TRBJ2-2; D is undetermined. The CDR3 has 11 residues. V was clipped by 6 bases and J by 5 bases, with 4 bases between them. CDR3 loop: CASSYTGELFF. The CDR3 nucleotides read TGTGCCAGCAGCTATACCGGGGAGCTGTTTTTT.

This sequence joins TRBV30 and TRBJ1-1; D not certain. Trimming took off 2 bases at V and 5 bases at J, with 6 bases between the two ends. Germline CDR1 is GTSNPN and CDR2 is SVGIG (reference sequence). The CDR3 spans 11 residues. The CDR3 sequence: CAWSTATEAFF. CDR3 sequence (DNA): TGTGCCTGGAGTACCGCGACTGAAGCTTTCTTT.

The CDR3 DNA is TGTGCCAGCAGCCTACCCGGGACTAGCGGCTACGAGCAGTACTTC. Translating it yields CASSLPGTSGYEQYF. The rearrangement uses TRBV5-4 and TRBJ2-7, with 11 nucleotides matching TRBD2. The CDR3 is made up of 15 amino acids. CDR1 and CDR2 from the germline V gene are SGHNT and YYREEE (reference sequence). V shed 4 bases, J shed 3 bases, and the junction held 6 bases outside the gene matches.

The rearrangement links TRBV3-1 (or the pseudogene TRBV3-2) to TRBJ1-3, with unresolved D. Germline V lookup: CDR1 LGHDT, CDR2 YNNKEL (reference sequence). Trimming took 5 bases from V and 3 from J, leaving 11 bases between them. The CDR3 has 14 residues. CDR3 nucleotides: TGTGCCAGCAGCAGTCAGGCGGGTGGAAACACCATATATTTT. Translation gives CASSSQAGGNTIYF.

The V and J genes are TRBV30 and TRBJ1-1; D is perhaps TRBD1 (5 bases). The germline CDR1 and CDR2 sequences are GTSNPN and SVGIG (reference sequence). This CDR3 has 15 residues. The V end was cut by 0 bases, the J end by 4 bases, with 15 bases between. CDR3 amino acids: CAWSVFGALTTEAFF. CDR3 bases: TGTGCCTGGAGTGTATTTGGGGCGCTAACCACTGAAGCTTTCTTT. Full variable domain (outside the CDR3, taken from reference TRBV30 and TRBJ1-1): SQTIHQWPATLVQPVGSPLSLECTVEGTSNPNLYWYRQAAGRGLQLLFYSVGIGQISSEVPQNLSASRPQDRQFILSSKKLLLSDSGFYLCAWSVFGALTTEAFFGQGTRLTVV.

This clone has a handful of counts. V is TRBV11-1 and J is TRBJ2-1; a possible D gene is TRBD1 (6 bases). The CDR3 length is 18 residues. Trimming removed 0 bases at V and 4 bases at J, with 19 bases between. CDR1 SGHAT and CDR2 FQDESV come from the germline V gene (reference sequence). The chain's CDR3 is CASSLAISTGYPYNEQFF. The CDR3 DNA is TGTGCCAGCAGCTTAGCGATATCGACAGGCTACCCATACAATGAGCAGTTCTTC.

The chain combines TRBV5-1 with TRBJ1-3, with 7 bases that match TRBD1. The CDR3 extends over 16 amino acids. Germline CDR1 and CDR2: SGHRS and YFSETQ. V trimming: 0 bases; J trimming: 0 bases; junction bases outside the gene matches: 3. The CDR3 region has the DNA TGCGCCAGCAGCTTGGGTGACAGGGTCTCTGGAAACACCATATATTTT. It yields the protein CASSLGDRVSGNTIYF.

The gene calls are TRBV11-3 and TRBJ2-3, with 11 bases that match TRBD2. The germline V gene encodes CDR1 SGHNT and CDR2 YENEEA. With V trimmed by 5 bases and J by 15 bases, 7 bases remained unmatched. The CDR3 is 12 amino acids. The CDR3 coding sequence is TGTGCCAGCAGCCCAACTAGCGGGGGCTCCTATTTT. Its protein is CASSPTSGGSYF.

The chain joins TRBV19 to TRBJ2-3; 11 bases are a match to TRBD2. After removal of 1 base from V and 2 bases from J, the junction contained 8 bases not matched to a gene. Germline CDR1 and CDR2: LNHDA and SQIVND (reference sequence). This CDR3 contains 18 residues. The CDR3 DNA reads as TGTGCCAGTAGTATAGGGGGACTAGCGGCTTCCCCCACAGATACGCAGTATTTT. It is translated as CASSIGGLAASPTDTQYF.

This chain links TRBV5-1 with TRBJ2-2, with 12 positions matching TRBD2. The V and J ends lost 6 bases and 7 bases, in that order; junction bases with no gene match: 13. CDR1 and CDR2 (germline): SGHRS, YFSETQ. The CDR3 covers 17 residues. CDR3 sequence (DNA): TGCGCCAGCACTAGACTAGCGGGAGCCGGGTTGAGCGGGGAGCTGTTTTTT. Protein sequence: CASTRLAGAGLSGELFF.